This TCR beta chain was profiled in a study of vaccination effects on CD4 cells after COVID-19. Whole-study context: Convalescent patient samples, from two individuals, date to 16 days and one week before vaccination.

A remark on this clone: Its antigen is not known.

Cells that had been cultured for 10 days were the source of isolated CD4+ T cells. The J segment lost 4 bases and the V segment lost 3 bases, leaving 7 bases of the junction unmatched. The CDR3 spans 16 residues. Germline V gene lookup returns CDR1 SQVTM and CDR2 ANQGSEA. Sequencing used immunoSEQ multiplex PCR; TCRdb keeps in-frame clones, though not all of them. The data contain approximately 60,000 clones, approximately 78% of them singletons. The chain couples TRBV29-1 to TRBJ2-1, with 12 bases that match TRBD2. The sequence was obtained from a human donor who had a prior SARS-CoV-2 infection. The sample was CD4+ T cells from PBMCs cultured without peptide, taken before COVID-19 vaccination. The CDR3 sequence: CSVDSGLAGRYNEQFF. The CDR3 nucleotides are TGCAGCGTTGATTCTGGACTAGCGGGGCGATACAATGAGCAGTTCTTC.